The 20 T cell receptor beta chains below were found in one sample sequenced in a study of shared clonotypes between healthy human individuals. Produced via immunoSEQ multiplex PCR; TCRdb's table is partial and in-frame only. The repertoire includes hundreds of thousands of clones, roughly 72% of them detected once, and 1.5% to 2% sits in the top ten. The specimen sequenced was memory CD4+ T cells sorted from blood. The subset is: CD45RA-negative fraction. The receptors were gathered from a woman in her twenties or thirties in good health.

The chain joins TRBV19 to TRBJ2-1; 10 bases match TRBD2. V was clipped by 3 bases and J by 9 bases; unmatched bases: 8. Germline V lookup: CDR1 LNHDA, CDR2 SQIVND (reference sequence). The CDR3 length is 15 residues. The CDR3 nucleotides are TGTGCCAGTAGTATCAGCGGGAGGGATTGGGGTGAGCAGTTCTTC. The encoded protein is CASSISGRDWGEQFF.

The J gene is TRBJ1-3, the V gene TRBV10-2; D ambiguous. The germline V gene has CDR1 WSHSY and CDR2 SAAADI. The CDR3 consists of 11 residues. Trimming took 6 bases from V and 10 from J, leaving 10 bases between them. The CDR3 DNA reads TGCGCCAGCAGAGCCGCGGGGACCATATATTTT. The encoded protein is CASRAAGTIYF.

The J gene is TRBJ1-1, the V gene TRBV6-5; D is unresolved. V lost 0 bases and J lost 1, with 6 bases in between. The CDR3 has 14 amino acids. CDR1 MNHEY and CDR2 SVGAGI come from the germline V gene. CDR3 DNA sequence: TGTGCCAGCAGTTACTCTGGTTGGAACACTGAAGCTTTCTTT. This codes for CASSYSGWNTEAFF.

This chain uses TRBV7-9 with TRBJ2-2, with 9 nucleotides matching TRBD1. J gave up 7 bases and V 1 base, and 4 bases lay outside the gene matches. The length of the CDR3 is 15 residues. Looked up from germline, CDR1 is SEHNR and CDR2 is FQNEAQ (reference sequence). DNA for the CDR3: TGTGCCAGCAGCTTAGGCCGGGACAGGGTCGGGGAGCTGTTTTTT. Encoded protein: CASSLGRDRVGELFF.

The chain is built from TRBV4-1 and TRBJ2-7, with 12 positions matching TRBD2. The CDR3 spans 18 residues. V trimming: 0 bases; J trimming: 3 bases; junction bases outside the gene matches: 9. Germline values: CDR1 MGHRA, CDR2 YSYEKL. CDR3 protein: CASSQEGLAGTEDYEQYF. As DNA, the CDR3 is TGCGCCAGCAGCCAAGAAGGACTAGCGGGGACAGAGGACTACGAGCAGTACTTC.

This clone was detected once. V gene TRBV28 combines with J gene TRBJ1-3; possible D gene TRBD1, 5 bases. The V gene lost 5 bases and the J gene lost 3 bases, with 20 bases spanning the gap. Per the germline V gene, CDR1 is MDHEN and CDR2 is SYDVKM. CDR3 size: 17 residues. The CDR3 spells CASSPPVGQGRGNTIYF. DNA of the CDR3: TGTGCCAGCAGTCCCCCGGTGGGCCAGGGACGTGGAAACACCATATATTTT. The variable domain in full, completed from reference TRBV28 and TRBJ1-3, reads DVKVTQSSRYLVKRTGEKVFLECVQDMDHENMFWYRQDPGLGLRLIYFSYDVKMKEKGDIPEGYSVSREKKERFSLILESASTNQTSMYLCASSPPVGQGRGNTIYFGEGSWLTVV.

V gene TRBV21-1 combines with J gene TRBJ2-7; TRBD2 is the table's D call and was not checked against the DNA. TRBV21-1 is designated a pseudogene. CDR3 size: 18 residues. For the CDR3, the DNA is TGTGCCAGCAGCACCTGGACTAGCGGGAGCGGGATATGCTACGAGCAGTACTTC. Translation: CASSTWTSGSGICYEQYF.

V gene TRBV19 combines with J gene TRBJ2-7; perhaps TRBD1 as D (6 bases). This CDR3 is built from 15 residues. V shed 0 bases and J shed 3 bases, with 12 bases lying between them. The germline V gene encodes CDR1 LNHDA and CDR2 SQIVND (reference sequence). The CDR3 loop reads CASSIEGTRNYEQYF. The CDR3 bases are TGTGCCAGTAGTATAGAGGGGACAAGAAACTACGAGCAGTACTTC.

This clone turned up a few times. The V gene is TRBV27, the J gene TRBJ2-7; 8 positions match TRBD1. The trim removed 6 bases at V and 4 bases at J, leaving 8 bases unmatched. Germline CDR1 is MNHEY and CDR2 is SMNVEV (reference sequence). The CDR3 spans 14 residues. The CDR3 nucleotides read TGTGCCAGCAGCCCTACCGACAGGGGTTACGAGCAGTACTTC. Its protein is CASSPTDRGYEQYF.

The rearrangement joins TRBV6-5 to TRBJ2-5; D perhaps matches TRBD2 (7 bases). V lost 2 bases, J lost 7 bases, and 11 bases lay in between. Germline CDR1 MNHEY, CDR2 SVGAGI. This CDR3 contains 13 residues. The CDR3: CASSYEGGRTQYF. CDR3 in DNA: TGTGCCAGCAGTTACGAGGGGGGGAGGACCCAGTACTTC.

The chain recombines TRBV11-2 with TRBJ2-7; D possibly uses TRBD1 or TRBD2 (6 bases each). Germline V lookup: CDR1 SGHAT, CDR2 FQNNGV. V lost 5 bases, J lost 5 bases, and 16 bases lay in between. CDR3 length: 14 amino acids. The CDR3 nucleotides are TGTGCCAGCAGCCCCGGGTGGCGGGACAACGAGCAGTACTTC. Translated, it gives CASSPGWRDNEQYF.

This clone came up a few times. The chain is built from TRBV5-4 and TRBJ2-1; D may be TRBD2 (6 bases). CDR3 size: 15 residues. The V and J ends lost 1 base and 9 bases respectively, with 17 bases between them. From germline, CDR1 is SGHNT and CDR2 YYREEE (reference sequence). The CDR3 sequence: CASSLKSGGMSEQFF. CDR3 DNA sequence: TGTGCCAGCAGCTTGAAGTCTGGCGGGATGAGTGAGCAGTTCTTC.

The chain is built from TRBV7-2 and TRBJ2-5; no definite D call. From germline, CDR1 is SGHTA and CDR2 FQGNSA. V shed 2 bases and J shed 5 bases, with 6 bases lying between them. The CDR3 runs 12 residues. CDR3 DNA sequence: TGTGCCAGCAGCTTATATCGGGAGACCCAGTACTTC. Translation gives CASSLYRETQYF. Filled out from reference TRBV7-2 and TRBJ2-5, the complete variable domain reads GAGVSQSPSNKVTEKGKDVELRCDPISGHTALYWYRQSLGQGLEFLIYFQGNSAPDKSGLPSDRFSAERTGGSVSTLTIQRTQQEDSAVYLCASSLYRETQYFGPGTRLLVL.

This chain uses TRBV30 with TRBJ1-1; 7 bases line up with TRBD1. The germline V gene encodes CDR1 GTSNPN and CDR2 SVGIG (reference sequence). This CDR3 comprises 15 residues. The trim removed 3 bases at V and 3 bases at J, leaving 10 bases unmatched. CDR3 DNA sequence: TGTGCCTGGAGGATACAGGGGCAGGTTTACACTGAAGCTTTCTTT. Protein: CAWRIQGQVYTEAFF.

The gene calls are TRBV5-1 and TRBJ1-5; 7 bases are shared with TRBD1. The CDR3 covers 15 residues. Unmatched junction bases numbered 7, after V lost 4 bases and J lost 3 bases. Germline assignment: CDR1 SGHRS and CDR2 YFSETQ. The CDR3 is CASSRTGTVNQPQHF. For the CDR3, the DNA is TGCGCCAGCAGCCGGACCGGGACAGTCAATCAGCCCCAGCATTTT.

The rearrangement links TRBV29-1 to TRBJ2-2; D possibly matches TRBD1 or TRBD2 (5 bases each). This CDR3 spans 17 amino acids. V was clipped by 1 base and J by 0 bases, with 15 bases between them. The germline V gene has CDR1 SQVTM and CDR2 ANQGSEA. The CDR3 spells CSVEVMRRGPNTGELFF. CDR3 nucleotide sequence: TGCAGCGTTGAAGTAATGAGACGGGGCCCGAACACCGGGGAGCTGTTTTTT.

The chain joins TRBV6-1 to TRBJ1-5; 7 bases match TRBD1. V lost 0 bases, J lost 6 bases, and 5 bases stayed unmatched. The CDR3 has 15 residues. In germline, CDR1 is MNHNS, CDR2 SASEGT. CDR3: CASSEARGQGQPQHF. The DNA of the CDR3 is TGTGCCAGCAGTGAAGCAAGGGGGCAAGGTCAGCCCCAGCATTTT.

The chain uses TRBV5-4 and TRBJ2-1; D tentatively fits TRBD1 or TRBD2 (7 bases each). V was trimmed by 4 bases and J by 7 bases, leaving 27 bases between them. The germline V gene encodes CDR1 SGHNT and CDR2 YYREEE (reference sequence). The CDR3 has 18 amino acids. The CDR3 here is CASSPGLGQGGVKNEQFF. The CDR3 DNA follows: TGTGCCAGCAGCCCAGGGCTCGGCCAGGGGGGGGTGAAAAATGAGCAGTTCTTC.

The V and J genes are TRBV30 and TRBJ1-5; D gene uncertain. This CDR3 has 13 residues. Germline CDR1 reads GTSNPN; CDR2 reads SVGIG (reference sequence). The V gene lost 1 base and the J gene lost 2 bases, with 6 bases spanning the gap. The CDR3: CAWSEAGNQPQHF. The DNA of the CDR3 is TGTGCCTGGAGTGAGGCAGGCAATCAGCCCCAGCATTTT. The full variable domain, its missing parts supplied by reference TRBV30 and TRBJ1-5, is SQTIHQWPATLVQPVGSPLSLECTVEGTSNPNLYWYRQAAGRGLQLLFYSVGIGQISSEVPQNLSASRPQDRQFILSSKKLLLSDSGFYLCAWSEAGNQPQHFGDGTRLSIL.

This clone was seen ten or more times. The CDR3 sequence is CASSDSFSFNEQFF. CDR3 bases: TGTGCCAGCAGTGACTCGTTTAGTTTTAATGAGCAGTTCTTC. The chain employs TRBV6-4 and TRBJ2-1; D gene ambiguous. The CDR3 loop spans 14 amino acids. Germline-derived CDR1 and CDR2 are MRHNA and SNTAGT. V dropped 0 bases and J dropped 7 bases, with 10 bases sitting between them.